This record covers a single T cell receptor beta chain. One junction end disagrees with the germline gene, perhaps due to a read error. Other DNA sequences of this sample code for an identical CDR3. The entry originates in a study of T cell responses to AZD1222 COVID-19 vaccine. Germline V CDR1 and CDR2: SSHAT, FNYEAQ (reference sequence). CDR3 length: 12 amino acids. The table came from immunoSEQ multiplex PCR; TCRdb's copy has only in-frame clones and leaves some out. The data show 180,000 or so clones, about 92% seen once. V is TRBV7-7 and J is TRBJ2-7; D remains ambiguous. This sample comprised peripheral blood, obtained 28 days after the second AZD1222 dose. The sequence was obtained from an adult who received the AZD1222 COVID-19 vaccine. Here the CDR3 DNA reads TGTGCTAGCAGTCTAGAGTGGGACGAGCAGTACTTC. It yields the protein CASSLEWDEQYF.